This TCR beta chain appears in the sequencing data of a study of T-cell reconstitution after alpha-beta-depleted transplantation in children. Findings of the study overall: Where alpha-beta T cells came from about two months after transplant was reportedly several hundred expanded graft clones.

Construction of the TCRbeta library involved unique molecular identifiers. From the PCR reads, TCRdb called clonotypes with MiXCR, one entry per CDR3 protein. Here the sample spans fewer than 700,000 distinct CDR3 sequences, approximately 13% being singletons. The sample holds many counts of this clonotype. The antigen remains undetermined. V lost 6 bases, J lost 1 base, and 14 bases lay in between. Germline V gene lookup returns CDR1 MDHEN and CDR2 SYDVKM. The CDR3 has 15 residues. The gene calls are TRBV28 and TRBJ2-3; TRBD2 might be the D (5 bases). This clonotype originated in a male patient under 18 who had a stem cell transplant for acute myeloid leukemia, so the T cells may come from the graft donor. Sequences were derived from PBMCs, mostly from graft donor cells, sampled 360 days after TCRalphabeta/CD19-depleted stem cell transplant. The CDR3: CASSGRGFRTDTQYF. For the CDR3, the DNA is TGTGCCAGCAGCGGCCGGGGTTTCCGCACAGATACGCAGTATTTT.